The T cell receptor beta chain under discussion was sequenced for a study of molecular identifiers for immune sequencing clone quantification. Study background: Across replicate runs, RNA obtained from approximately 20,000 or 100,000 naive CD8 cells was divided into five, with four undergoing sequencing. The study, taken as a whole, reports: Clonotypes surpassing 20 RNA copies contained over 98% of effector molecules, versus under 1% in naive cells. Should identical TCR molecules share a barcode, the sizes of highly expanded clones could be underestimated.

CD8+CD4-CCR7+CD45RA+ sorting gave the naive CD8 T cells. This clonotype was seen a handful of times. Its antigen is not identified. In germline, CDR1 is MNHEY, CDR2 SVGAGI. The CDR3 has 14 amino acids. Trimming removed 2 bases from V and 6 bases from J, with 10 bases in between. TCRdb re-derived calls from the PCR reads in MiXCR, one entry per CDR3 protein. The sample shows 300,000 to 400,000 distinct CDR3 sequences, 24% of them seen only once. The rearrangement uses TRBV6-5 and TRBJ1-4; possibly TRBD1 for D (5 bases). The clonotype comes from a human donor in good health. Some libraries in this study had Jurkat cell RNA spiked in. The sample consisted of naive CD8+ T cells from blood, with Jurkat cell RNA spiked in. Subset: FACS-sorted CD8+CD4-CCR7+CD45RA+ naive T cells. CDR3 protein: CASSYVVGDEKLFF. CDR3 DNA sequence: TGTGCCAGCAGTTACGTGGTGGGGGATGAAAAACTGTTTTTT.